This T cell receptor (beta chain) was sequenced in a study of blood T cell repertoires in COVID-19. Study summary: Researchers got acute and convalescent COVID-19 samples from the United States, Italy and Spain. PBMCs, B-cell-depleted T cells, or T cells provided the cDNA or gDNA that made up the material.

Germline values: CDR1 SGHDT, CDR2 YYEEEE. The CDR3 covers 13 residues. Trimming took 3 bases from V and 6 from J; bases not matched to a gene: 4. Authors' methods: The authors estimated nucleated cell counts from reference gene primer amplification. The protocol was immunoSEQ multiplex PCR, while the TCRdb copy is restricted to in-frame clones and leaves out a portion. V and J calls and clone size come straight from that table; D and trimming were deduced from the DNA. This sample has 150,000 to 200,000 clones, with roughly 86% found just once. This receptor was taken from a man aged 65-85 years with acute or convalescent COVID-19. Specimen: peripheral blood. The chain carries TRBV5-6 and TRBJ2-5; the match to TRBD1 covers 8 bases. The CDR3 reads CASSWTGRKTQYF. As DNA, the CDR3 is TGTGCCAGCAGCTGGACAGGGCGGAAGACCCAGTACTTC.